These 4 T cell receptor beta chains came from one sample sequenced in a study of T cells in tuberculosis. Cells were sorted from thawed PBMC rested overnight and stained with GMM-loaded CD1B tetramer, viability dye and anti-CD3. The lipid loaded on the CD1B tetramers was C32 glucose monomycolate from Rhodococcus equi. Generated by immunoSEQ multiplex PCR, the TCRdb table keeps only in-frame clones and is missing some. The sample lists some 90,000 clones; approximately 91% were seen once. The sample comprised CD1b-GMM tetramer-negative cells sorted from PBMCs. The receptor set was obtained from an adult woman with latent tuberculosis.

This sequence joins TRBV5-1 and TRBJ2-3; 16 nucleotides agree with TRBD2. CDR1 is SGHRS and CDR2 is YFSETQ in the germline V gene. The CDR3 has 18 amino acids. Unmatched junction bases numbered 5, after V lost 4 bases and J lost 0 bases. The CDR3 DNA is TGCGCCAGCAGCCCGGGACTAGCGGGGGGGACAAGCACAGATACGCAGTATTTT. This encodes CASSPGLAGGTSTDTQYF.

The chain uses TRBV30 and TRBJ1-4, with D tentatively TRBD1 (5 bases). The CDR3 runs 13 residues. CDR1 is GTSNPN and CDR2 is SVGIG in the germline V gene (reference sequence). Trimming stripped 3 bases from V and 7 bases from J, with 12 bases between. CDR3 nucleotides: TGTGCCTGGAGGCGGGATAGGGGTGAAAAACTGTTTTTT. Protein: CAWRRDRGEKLFF. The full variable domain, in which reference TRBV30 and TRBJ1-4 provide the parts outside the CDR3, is SQTIHQWPATLVQPVGSPLSLECTVEGTSNPNLYWYRQAAGRGLQLLFYSVGIGQISSEVPQNLSASRPQDRQFILSSKKLLLSDSGFYLCAWRRDRGEKLFFGSGTQLSVL.

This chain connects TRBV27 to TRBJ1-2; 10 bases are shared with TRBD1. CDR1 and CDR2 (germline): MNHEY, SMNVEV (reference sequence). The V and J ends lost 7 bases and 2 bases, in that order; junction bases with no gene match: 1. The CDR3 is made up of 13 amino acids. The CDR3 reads CASMGQGNYGYTF. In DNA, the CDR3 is TGTGCCAGCATGGGACAGGGGAACTATGGCTACACCTTC.

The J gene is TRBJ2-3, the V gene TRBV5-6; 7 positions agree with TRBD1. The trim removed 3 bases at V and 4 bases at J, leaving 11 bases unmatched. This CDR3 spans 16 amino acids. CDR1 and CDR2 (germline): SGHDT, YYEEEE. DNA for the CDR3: TGTGCCAGCAGCTCAAACAGGGGCGAGGGGCCAGATACGCAGTATTTT. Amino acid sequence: CASSSNRGEGPDTQYF.